This TCR beta chain was found in a study of CD8 T cells in Susac syndrome. Between the trimmed V and J ends, which lost 5 bases and 4 bases, there was a span of 14 bases. Germline V gene data show CDR1 as MNHEY and CDR2 as SVGAGI. This CDR3 comprises 14 residues. After extraction with the RNeasy kit, roughly 0.5 to 1 ug of the RNA was reverse transcribed using random hexamers. Amplification of TCR beta CDR3 was carried out by immunoSEQ multiplex PCR, which covered 54 Vbeta and 13 Jbeta segments. MiXCR, run by TCRdb on the immunoSEQ multiplex PCR reads, gives a single entry per CDR3 protein. The table includes over 150,000 distinct CDR3 sequences, 80% to 95% detected once. Sequencing of TCR beta was performed on blood CD8+ T cells and on blood CD4+ T cells. The multiple sclerosis control cohort comprised treatment-naive individuals presenting with stable or active relapsing-remitting disease.

The TCR sequence derives from a human donor with multiple sclerosis. The rearrangement uses TRBV6-5 and TRBJ1-2; D uncertain. Specimen: CD4+ T cells from PBMCs. As DNA, the CDR3 is TGTGCCAGCAGTCCCCGGGCAGGAGGCTATGGCTACACCTTC. Translation gives CASSPRAGGYGYTF.